This is a list of T cell receptor beta chains from one sample in a study of blood T cells in healthy people across ages. A single record per CDR3 protein comes from TCRdb applying MiXCR to the 5' RACE reads. The sample consists of around 1,000,000 distinct CDR3 sequences, more than 30% of them appearing once. The sample taken for sequencing was blood. These receptors were collected from a man aged 18 to 35 in good health. The CDR3 runs from the conserved cysteine through the conserved F or W. The order of the fields is D gene, J gene, clone size, V gene, CDR3 protein, CDR3 DNA. A D gene is named only where the DNA matches it firmly. The size field is filled for only some rows; it gives once, few, many or a size class.

- TRBJ1-2 - TRBV3-1 CASSQDRRVYYGYTF TGTGCCAGCAGCCAAGATCGCAGGGTTTACTATGGCTACACCTTC
TRBD1 TRBJ1-2 - TRBV5-1 CASSLRQGYLYGYTF TGCGCCAGCAGCTTAAGACAGGGCTACCTGTATGGCTACACCTTC
TRBD1 TRBJ2-7 - TRBV27 CASSFWGQGITAQYF TGTGCCAGCAGTTTTTGGGGACAGGGTATAACGGCGCAGTACTTC
- TRBJ2-3 many TRBV5-1 CASSSTGRLTTDTQYF TGCGCCAGCAGCTCAACAGGTCGACTAACCACAGATACGCAGTATTTT
TRBD2 TRBJ2-1 - TRBV27 CASSLSRRGGGNEQFF TGTGCCAGCAGTTTATCGAGGCGGGGGGGCGGTAATGAGCAGTTCTTC
TRBD1 TRBJ1-2 few TRBV20-1 CSAAIQGAFYGYTF TGCAGTGCTGCGATTCAGGGGGCATTCTATGGCTACACCTTC
TRBD2 TRBJ2-3 - TRBV28 CASSFPGTSGGEKDTQYF TGTGCCAGCAGTTTTCCCGGGACTAGCGGGGGGGAAAAAGATACGCAGTATTTT
- TRBJ1-6 - TRBV12-3/TRBV12-4 CASTPGGSPLHF TGTGCCAGCACCCCTGGGGGTTCACCCCTCCACTTT
- TRBJ1-1 - TRBV6-2/TRBV6-3 CASSLTPAGAFF TGTGCCAGCAGCCTTACTCCGGCAGGGGCTTTCTTT
TRBD1 TRBJ2-5 - TRBV10-3 CAISATGGETQYF TGTGCCATCAGTGCAACAGGGGGCGAGACCCAGTACTTC